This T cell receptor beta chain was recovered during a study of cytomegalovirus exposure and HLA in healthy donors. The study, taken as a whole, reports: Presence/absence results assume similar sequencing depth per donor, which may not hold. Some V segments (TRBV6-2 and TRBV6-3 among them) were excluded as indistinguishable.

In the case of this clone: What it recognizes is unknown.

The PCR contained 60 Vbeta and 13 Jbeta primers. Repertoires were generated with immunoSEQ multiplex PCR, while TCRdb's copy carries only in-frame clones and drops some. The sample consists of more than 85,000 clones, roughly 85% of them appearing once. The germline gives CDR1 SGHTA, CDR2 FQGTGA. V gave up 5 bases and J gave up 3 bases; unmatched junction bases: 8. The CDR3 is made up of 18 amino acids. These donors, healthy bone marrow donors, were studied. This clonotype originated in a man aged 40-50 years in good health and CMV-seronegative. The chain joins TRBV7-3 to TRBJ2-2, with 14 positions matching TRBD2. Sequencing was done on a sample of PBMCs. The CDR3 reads CASSPPLGLAGDTGELFF. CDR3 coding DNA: TGTGCCAGCAGCCCTCCCCTGGGACTAGCGGGGGACACCGGGGAGCTGTTTTTT.